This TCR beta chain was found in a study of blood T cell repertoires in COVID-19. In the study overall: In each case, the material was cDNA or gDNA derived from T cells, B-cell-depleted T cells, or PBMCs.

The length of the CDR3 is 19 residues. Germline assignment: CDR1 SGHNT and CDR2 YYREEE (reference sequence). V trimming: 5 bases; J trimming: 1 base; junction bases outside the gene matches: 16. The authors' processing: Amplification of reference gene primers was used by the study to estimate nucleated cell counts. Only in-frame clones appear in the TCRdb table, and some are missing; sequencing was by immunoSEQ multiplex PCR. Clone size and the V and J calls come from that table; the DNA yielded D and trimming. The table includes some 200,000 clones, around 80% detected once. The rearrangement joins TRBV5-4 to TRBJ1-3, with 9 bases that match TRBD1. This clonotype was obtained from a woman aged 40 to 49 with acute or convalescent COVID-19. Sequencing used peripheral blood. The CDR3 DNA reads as TGTGCCAGCAGTTTCGCCGGGACAGGGACCCAAAGATCTGGAAACACCATATATTTT. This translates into CASSFAGTGTQRSGNTIYF.